This T cell receptor (beta chain) was sequenced for a study of blood T cell repertoires in COVID-19. Overall study: The cDNA or gDNA used as material had been derived from T cells, B-cell-depleted T cells, or PBMCs.

Authors' processing steps: Amplifying reference gene primers gave estimates of nucleated cell counts. TCRdb keeps only in-frame clones here, not all; method: immunoSEQ multiplex PCR. The D gene and trimming were derived from the DNA, and the V and J assignments and clone size from that table. The sample has 250,000 or so clones; approximately 86% are singletons. Germline V gene lookup returns CDR1 SGDLS and CDR2 YYNGEE. This CDR3 is 15 amino acids long. Trimming took 4 bases from V and 5 from J; bases not matched to a gene: 8. Sequencing used peripheral blood. This TCR was sampled from a woman in her sixties or seventies with COVID-19, enrolled during active disease. The chain carries TRBV9 and TRBJ2-1, with 8 bases matching TRBD2. In DNA form, the CDR3 reads TGTGCCAGCAGCCCCCGCGGGACTAGTGACAATGAGCAGTTCTTC. It yields the protein CASSPRGTSDNEQFF.